The 11 T cell receptor beta chains below come from one sample, sequenced in a study of OX40 agonist ivuxolimab in advanced cancers. The repertoire was sequenced with immunoSEQ multiplex PCR; TCRdb's copy has only in-frame clones and lacks some. The table lists 45,000 to 55,000 clones, around four fifths of them singletons, with 1.5% to 2% in the top ten. The source material was CD4+ or CD8+ T cells sorted from blood, sampled in a trial of the OX40 agonist ivuxolimab. The receptor set was obtained from an adult with an advanced solid tumor such as melanoma, head and neck, liver or kidney cancer.

The count of this clone is one. This CDR3 reads CASSVDQGPGYEQYF. The CDR3 region has the DNA TGTGCCAGCAGCGTAGATCAGGGGCCCGGCTACGAGCAGTACTTC. This sequence joins TRBV9 and TRBJ2-7, with a tentative D call TRBD1 (6 bases). V lost 0 bases to trimming and J lost 3 bases, with 13 bases between them. This CDR3 has 15 residues. Germline V gene lookup returns CDR1 SGDLS and CDR2 YYNGEE.

The chain has TRBV4-1 and TRBJ2-5; tentative D call: TRBD1 (5 bases). Trimming cost V 0 bases and J 1 base, with 6 bases left between them. The germline CDR1 and CDR2 sequences are MGHRA and YSYEKL. The CDR3 is 14 residues long. In nucleotides, the CDR3 is TGCGCCAGCAGCCAAGACAGGGTCCAAGAGACCCAGTACTTC. It specifies CASSQDRVQETQYF.

The rearrangement uses TRBV7-2 and TRBJ2-5; 7 bases map to TRBD1. V shed 4 bases, J shed 5 bases, and the junction held 4 bases outside the gene matches. The CDR3 is made up of 13 amino acids. Germline assignment: CDR1 SGHTA and CDR2 FQGNSA. CDR3 residues: CASSSGGMETQYF. Here the CDR3 DNA reads TGTGCCAGCAGCTCAGGGGGAATGGAGACCCAGTACTTC.

The chain has TRBV19 and TRBJ2-2; no firm D call. CDR1 and CDR2 from the germline V gene are LNHDA and SQIVND (reference sequence). This CDR3 region has 14 residues. V lost 3 bases and J lost 7, with 12 bases in between. The CDR3 region is CASSMFEPDGELFF. DNA for the CDR3: TGTGCCAGTAGTATGTTCGAGCCCGACGGGGAGCTGTTTTTT.

The rearrangement uses TRBV18 and TRBJ2-3; D ambiguous. The CDR3 has 17 amino acids. Germline CDR1 KGHSH, CDR2 LQKENI. V was trimmed by 1 base and J by 0 bases, leaving 14 bases between them. CDR3 sequence: CASSPRGFPRSTDTQYF. The DNA of the CDR3 is TGTGCCAGCTCACCACGAGGATTTCCGAGGAGCACAGATACGCAGTATTTT.

This clone was detected a few times. This chain links TRBV5-4 with TRBJ2-2; a possible D gene is TRBD1 (6 bases). The V and J ends lost 4 bases and 2 bases respectively, with 12 bases between them. Germline V gene data show CDR1 as SGHNT and CDR2 as YYREEE (reference sequence). This CDR3 is built from 15 residues. The CDR3 is CASSGSGANTGELFF. The CDR3 DNA reads TGTGCCAGCAGCGGTTCAGGGGCTAACACCGGGGAGCTGTTTTTT.

The genes are TRBV28 and TRBJ1-4, with D hard to call. The germline V gene encodes CDR1 MDHEN and CDR2 SYDVKM. This CDR3 spans 13 amino acids. Trimming removed 8 bases from V and 7 bases from J, with 14 bases in between. CDR3 sequence: CASSTPASEKLFF. The DNA of the CDR3 is TGTGCCAGCTCTACACCTGCTAGTGAAAAACTGTTTTTT.

The sample holds a few counts of this clone. The gene calls are TRBV9 and TRBJ2-7; 9 bases map to TRBD2. The CDR3 has 13 amino acids. Germline-derived CDR1 and CDR2 are SGDLS and YYNGEE. After removal of 7 bases from V and 6 bases from J, the junction contained 8 bases not matched to a gene. The CDR3 here is CASGAGGPGEQYF. The CDR3, as DNA: TGTGCCAGCGGGGCGGGAGGGCCGGGCGAGCAGTACTTC.

The chain couples TRBV27 to TRBJ1-4, with 8 bases that match TRBD1. The CDR3 has 16 residues. CDR1 and CDR2 (germline): MNHEY, SMNVEV (reference sequence). Unmatched junction bases numbered 5, after V lost 2 bases and J lost 3 bases. CDR3 bases: TGTGCCAGCAGTTTAGACAGGGGAAGTTCTAATGAAAAACTGTTTTTT. Its translation: CASSLDRGSSNEKLFF.

The gene calls are TRBV14 and TRBJ2-7, with unresolved D. CDR1 SGHDN and CDR2 FVKESK come from the germline V gene. The CDR3 has 11 amino acids. Trimming took off 1 base at V and 10 bases at J, with 8 bases between the two ends. CDR3 amino acids: CASSQATKQYF. In nucleotides, the CDR3 is TGTGCCAGCAGCCAAGCCACTAAACAGTACTTC. The full variable domain, in which reference TRBV14 and TRBJ2-7 provide the parts outside the CDR3, is EAGVTQFPSHSVIEKGQTVTLRCDPISGHDNLYWYRRVMGKEIKFLLHFVKESKQDESGMPNNRFLAERTGGTYSTLKVQPAELEDSGVYFCASSQATKQYFGPGTRLTVT.

The V gene is TRBV4-3, the J gene TRBJ1-2; D perhaps matches TRBD1 (6 bases). The CDR3 contains 13 residues. CDR1 LGHNA and CDR2 YSLEER come from the germline V gene. Between the trimmed V and J ends, which lost 6 bases and 8 bases, there was a span of 16 bases. The CDR3 DNA sequence: TGCGCCAGCAGTCATCCGGGGGCCGGAGGCTACACCTTC. Encoded protein: CASSHPGAGGYTF.